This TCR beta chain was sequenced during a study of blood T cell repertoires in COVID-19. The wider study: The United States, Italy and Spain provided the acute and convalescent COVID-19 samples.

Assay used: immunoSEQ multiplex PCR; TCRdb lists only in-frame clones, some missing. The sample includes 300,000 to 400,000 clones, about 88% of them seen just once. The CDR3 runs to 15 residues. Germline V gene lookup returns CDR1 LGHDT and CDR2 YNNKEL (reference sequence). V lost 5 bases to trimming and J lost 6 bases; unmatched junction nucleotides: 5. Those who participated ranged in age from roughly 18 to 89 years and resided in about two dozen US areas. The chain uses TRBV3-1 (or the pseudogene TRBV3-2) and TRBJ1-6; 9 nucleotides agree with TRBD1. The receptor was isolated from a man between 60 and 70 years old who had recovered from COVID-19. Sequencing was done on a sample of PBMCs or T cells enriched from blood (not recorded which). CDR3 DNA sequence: TGTGCCAGCAGCTCCGGGACAGGGATTAATTCACCCCTCCACTTT. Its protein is CASSSGTGINSPLHF.